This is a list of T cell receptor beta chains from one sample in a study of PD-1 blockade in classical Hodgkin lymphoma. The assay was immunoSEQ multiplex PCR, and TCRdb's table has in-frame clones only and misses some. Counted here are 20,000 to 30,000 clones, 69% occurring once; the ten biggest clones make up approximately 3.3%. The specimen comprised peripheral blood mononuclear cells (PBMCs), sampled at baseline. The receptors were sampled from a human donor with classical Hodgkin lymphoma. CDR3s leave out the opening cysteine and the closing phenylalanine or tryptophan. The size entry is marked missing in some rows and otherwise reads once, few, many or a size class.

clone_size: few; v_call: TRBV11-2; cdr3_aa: ASSPDLQETQY
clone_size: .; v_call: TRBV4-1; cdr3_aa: ASSQGVRVPATNEKLF
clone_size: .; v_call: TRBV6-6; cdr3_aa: ASTQDRVYGYT
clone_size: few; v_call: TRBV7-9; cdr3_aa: ASSGQRDYTNTEAF
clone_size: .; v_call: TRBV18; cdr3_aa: ASSPEEGSPLH
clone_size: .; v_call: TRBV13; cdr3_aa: ASSLERADTQY
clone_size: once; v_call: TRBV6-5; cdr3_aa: ASNQGPGTDTQY
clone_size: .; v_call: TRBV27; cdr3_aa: ASTLDTVGYGEQF
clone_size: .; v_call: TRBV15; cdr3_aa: ATSRDGGTGRQETQY
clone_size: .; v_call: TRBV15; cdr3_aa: ATSRDLDWADTQY
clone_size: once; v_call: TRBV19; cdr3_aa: ASRTGFGYT
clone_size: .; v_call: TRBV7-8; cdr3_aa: ASSLGQQGAGQPQH
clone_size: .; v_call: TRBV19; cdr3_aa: ASSTPGQGIGGSEQF
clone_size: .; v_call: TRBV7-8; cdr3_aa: ASSRRDSYNEQF
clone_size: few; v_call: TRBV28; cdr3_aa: ASSPWTGPYEQY
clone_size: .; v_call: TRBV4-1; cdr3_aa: ASSHFPFGEGTEAF